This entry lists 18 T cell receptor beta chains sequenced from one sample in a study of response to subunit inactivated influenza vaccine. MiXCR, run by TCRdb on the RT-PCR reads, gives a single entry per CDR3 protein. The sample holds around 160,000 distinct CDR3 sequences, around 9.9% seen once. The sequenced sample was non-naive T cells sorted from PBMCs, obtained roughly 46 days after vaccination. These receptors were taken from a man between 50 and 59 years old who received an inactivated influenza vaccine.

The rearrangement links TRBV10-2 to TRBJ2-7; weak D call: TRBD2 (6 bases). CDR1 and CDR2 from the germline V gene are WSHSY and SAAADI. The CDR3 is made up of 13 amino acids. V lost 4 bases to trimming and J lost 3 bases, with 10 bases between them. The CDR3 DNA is TGCGCCAGCAGTGTGGGACTGCACTACGAGCAGTACTTC. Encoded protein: CASSVGLHYEQYF.

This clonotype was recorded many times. CDR3 in DNA: TGTGCCAGCAGTGGGACAGGGTTTTATGAGCAGTTCTTC. As protein: CASSGTGFYEQFF. The rearrangement links TRBV2 to TRBJ2-1, with 8 bases aligning to TRBD1. The ends lost 4 bases at V and 8 bases at J; junction bases unmatched: 4. This CDR3 spans 13 amino acids. CDR1 and CDR2 (germline): SNHLY, FYNNEI.

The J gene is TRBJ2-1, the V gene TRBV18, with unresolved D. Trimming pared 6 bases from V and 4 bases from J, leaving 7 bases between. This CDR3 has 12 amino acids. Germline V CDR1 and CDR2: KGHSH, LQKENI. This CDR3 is CASSPQYNEQFF. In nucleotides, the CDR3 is TGTGCCAGCTCCCCTCAGTACAATGAGCAGTTCTTC.

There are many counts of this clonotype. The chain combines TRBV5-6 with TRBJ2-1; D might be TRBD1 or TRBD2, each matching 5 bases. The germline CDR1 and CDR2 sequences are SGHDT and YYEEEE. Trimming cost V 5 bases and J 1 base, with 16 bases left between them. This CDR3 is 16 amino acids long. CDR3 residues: CASSSRGVASYNEQFF. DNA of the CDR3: TGTGCCAGCAGTTCCAGAGGGGTCGCGTCCTACAATGAGCAGTTCTTC.

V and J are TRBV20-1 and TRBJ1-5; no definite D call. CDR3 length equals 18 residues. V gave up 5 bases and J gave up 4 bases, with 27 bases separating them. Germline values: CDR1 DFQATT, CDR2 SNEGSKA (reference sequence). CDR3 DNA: TGCAGTGCTGGCCTTTCCGGCACGGCAGAGGATTTTAATCAGCCCCAGCATTTT. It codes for CSAGLSGTAEDFNQPQHF.

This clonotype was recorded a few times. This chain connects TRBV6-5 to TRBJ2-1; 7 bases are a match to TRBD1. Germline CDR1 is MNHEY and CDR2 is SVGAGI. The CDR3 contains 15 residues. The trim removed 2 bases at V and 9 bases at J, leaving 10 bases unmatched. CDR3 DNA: TGTGCCAGCAGTTACACCTCCGGGACAGCGAGTGAGCAGTTCTTC. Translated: CASSYTSGTASEQFF.

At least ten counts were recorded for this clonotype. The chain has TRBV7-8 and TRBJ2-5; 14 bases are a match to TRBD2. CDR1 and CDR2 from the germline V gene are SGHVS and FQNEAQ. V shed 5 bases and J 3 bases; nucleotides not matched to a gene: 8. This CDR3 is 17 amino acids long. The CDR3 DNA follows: TGTGCCAGCAGCCCCGAGTTGGGACTAGCGGGAGAAGAGACCCAGTACTTC. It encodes CASSPELGLAGEETQYF.

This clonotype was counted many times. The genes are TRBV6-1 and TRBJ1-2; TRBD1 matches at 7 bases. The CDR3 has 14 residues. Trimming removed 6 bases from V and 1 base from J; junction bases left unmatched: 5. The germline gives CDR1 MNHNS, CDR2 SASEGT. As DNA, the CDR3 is TGTGCCAGCAGGCCCGGGACAGTTAACTATGGCTACACCTTC. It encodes CASRPGTVNYGYTF.

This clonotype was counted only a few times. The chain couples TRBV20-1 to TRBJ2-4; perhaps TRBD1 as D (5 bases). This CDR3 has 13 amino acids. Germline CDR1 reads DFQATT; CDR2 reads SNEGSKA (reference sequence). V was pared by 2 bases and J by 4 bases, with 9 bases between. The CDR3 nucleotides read TGCAGTGCTAGACGACAGCCTAAAAACATTCAGTACTTC. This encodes CSARRQPKNIQYF.

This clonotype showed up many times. CDR3 coding DNA: TGTGCCAGCAGCTTAGGTCGGACAGCGTTTAGCTCCTATAATTCACCCCTCCACTTT. Its protein product is CASSLGRTAFSSYNSPLHF. The gene calls are TRBV7-8 and TRBJ1-6; D might be TRBD1 (6 bases). The CDR3 loop spans 19 amino acids. The V end was cut by 1 base, the J end by 0 bases, with 16 bases between. The germline CDR1 and CDR2 sequences are SGHVS and FQNEAQ.

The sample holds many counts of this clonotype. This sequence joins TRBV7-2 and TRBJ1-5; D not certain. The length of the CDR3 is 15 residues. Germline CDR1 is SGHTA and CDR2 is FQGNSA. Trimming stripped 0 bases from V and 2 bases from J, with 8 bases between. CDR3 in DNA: TGTGCCAGCAGCTTAGCAGGGTATCGCAATCAGCCCCAGCATTTT. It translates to CASSLAGYRNQPQHF.

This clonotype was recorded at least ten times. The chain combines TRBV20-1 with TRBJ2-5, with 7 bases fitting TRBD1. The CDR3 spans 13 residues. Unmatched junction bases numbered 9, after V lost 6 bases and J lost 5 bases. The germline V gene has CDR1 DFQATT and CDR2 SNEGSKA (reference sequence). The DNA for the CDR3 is TGCAGTGCAATCGTACAGGGGAGTGAGACCCAGTACTTC. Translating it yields CSAIVQGSETQYF.

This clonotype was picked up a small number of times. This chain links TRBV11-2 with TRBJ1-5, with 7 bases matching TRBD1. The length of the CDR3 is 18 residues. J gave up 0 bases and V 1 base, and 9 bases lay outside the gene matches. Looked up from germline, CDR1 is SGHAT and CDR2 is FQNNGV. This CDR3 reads CASSLGGRGLDSNQPQHF. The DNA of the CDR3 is TGTGCCAGCAGCTTAGGGGGCAGGGGGTTGGATAGCAATCAGCCCCAGCATTTT.

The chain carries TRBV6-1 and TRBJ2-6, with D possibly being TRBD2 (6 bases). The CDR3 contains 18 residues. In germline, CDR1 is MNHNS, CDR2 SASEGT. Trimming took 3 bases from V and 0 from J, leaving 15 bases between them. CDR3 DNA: TGTGCCAGCAGTGAGGCGCGGGGTTACTCCTCTGGGGCCAACGTCCTGACTTTC. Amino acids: CASSEARGYSSGANVLTF.

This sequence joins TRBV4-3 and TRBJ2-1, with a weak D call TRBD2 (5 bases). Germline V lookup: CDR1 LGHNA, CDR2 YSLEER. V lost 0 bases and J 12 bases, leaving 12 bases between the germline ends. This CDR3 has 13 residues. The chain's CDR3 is CASSQERGLRQFF. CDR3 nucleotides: TGCGCCAGCAGCCAAGAACGGGGTCTGCGGCAGTTCTTC.

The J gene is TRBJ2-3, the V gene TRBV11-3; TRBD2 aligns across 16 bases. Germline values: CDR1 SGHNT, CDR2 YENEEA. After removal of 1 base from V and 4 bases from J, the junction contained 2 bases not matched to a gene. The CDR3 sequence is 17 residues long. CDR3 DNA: TGTGCCAGCAGCTTAGGCGGGACTAGCGGGGGGGCAGATACGCAGTATTTT. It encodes CASSLGGTSGGADTQYF.

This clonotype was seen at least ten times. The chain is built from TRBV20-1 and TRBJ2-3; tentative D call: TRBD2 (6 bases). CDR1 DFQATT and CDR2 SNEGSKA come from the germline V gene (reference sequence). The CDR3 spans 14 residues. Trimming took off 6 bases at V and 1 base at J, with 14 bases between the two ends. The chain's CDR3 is CSANPSSGTDTQYF. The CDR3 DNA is TGCAGTGCCAACCCTTCTAGCGGCACAGATACGCAGTATTTT.

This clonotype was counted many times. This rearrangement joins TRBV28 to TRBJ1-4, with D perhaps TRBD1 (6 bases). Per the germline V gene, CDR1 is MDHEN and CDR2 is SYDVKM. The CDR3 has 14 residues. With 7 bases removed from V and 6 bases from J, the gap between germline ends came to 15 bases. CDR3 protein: CASNPPGADEKLFF. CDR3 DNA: TGTGCCAGCAATCCCCCGGGGGCGGATGAAAAACTGTTTTTT.